This passage covers 32 T cell receptor beta chains from one sample sequenced in a study of human T cells and chemical hapten exposure. Time point meaning: pre-sensitization, week 0. Treatment defined: therapeutic diphenylcyclopropenone sensitization with weekly scalp DPC. In TCRdb, the RACE reads were re-called with MiXCR into one record per CDR3 protein. The sample lists around 180,000 distinct CDR3 sequences; just under 30% were seen once. The sample consisted of whole blood, taken in connection with sensitization to the hapten diphenylcyclopropenone (DPC). These receptor sequences come from a woman in her twenties or thirties with alopecia areata. Some clones in this sample may be carry-over from other donors' samples.

In its sample, this clonotype was seen a few times. The rearrangement links TRBV7-9 to TRBJ2-3, with D hard to call. The CDR3 extends over 13 amino acids. Per the germline V gene, CDR1 is SEHNR and CDR2 is FQNEAQ (reference sequence). V was clipped by 4 bases and J by 5 bases, with 10 bases between them. The CDR3 spells CASSSSERDTQYF. The CDR3 coding sequence is TGTGCCAGCAGCTCCTCTGAGAGAGATACGCAGTATTTT.

This chain uses TRBV5-6 with TRBJ2-2; D is uncertain. The CDR3 is made up of 15 amino acids. Between the trimmed V and J ends, which lost 0 bases and 0 bases, there was a span of 6 bases. Per the germline V gene, CDR1 is SGHDT and CDR2 is YYEEEE. This CDR3 is CASSLAGPNTGELFF. The CDR3 DNA is TGTGCCAGCAGCTTGGCAGGACCGAACACCGGGGAGCTGTTTTTT.

The rearrangement links TRBV3-1 to TRBJ2-3, with D tentatively TRBD1 (5 bases). Germline CDR1 is LGHDT and CDR2 is YNNKEL (reference sequence). This CDR3 region has 14 residues. Trimming took 2 bases from V and 1 from J, leaving 7 bases between them. CDR3 nucleotides: TGTGCCAGCAGCCAATCGACAGGCACAGATACGCAGTATTTT. Protein sequence: CASSQSTGTDTQYF.

The V call is TRBV21-1, the J call TRBJ1-2; the table's D gene call, TRBD1, was not cross checked with the DNA. TRBV21-1 has pseudogene status. The CDR3 runs 12 residues. The CDR3 loop is CARNRVNYGYTF. In DNA form, the CDR3 reads TGTGCCAGGAACAGGGTGAACTATGGCTACACCTTC.

This clonotype showed up just a few times. This chain joins TRBV24-1 and TRBJ1-2; weak D call: TRBD1 (5 bases). Germline CDR1 is KGHDR and CDR2 is SFDVKD. The CDR3 consists of 14 residues. The V and J ends lost 2 bases and 4 bases respectively, with 10 bases between them. CDR3 in DNA: TGTGCCACCAGTGATTCAGGGCGGATCTATGGCTACACCTTC. Translation: CATSDSGRIYGYTF.

V usage is TRBV6-5 and J usage is TRBJ2-2, with D possibly matching TRBD2 (5 bases). The CDR3 is made up of 14 amino acids. Germline assignment: CDR1 MNHEY and CDR2 SVGAGI. Trimming stripped 5 bases from V and 5 bases from J, with 12 bases between. CDR3 DNA: TGTGCCAGCAGTCGAGGGCTTCGGACCGGGGAGCTGTTTTTT. It is translated as CASSRGLRTGELFF.

This clonotype has a handful of counts. CDR3 loop: CSVEAGPGGYTF. The CDR3 DNA sequence: TGCAGCGTTGAAGCCGGGCCCGGAGGCTACACCTTC. The rearrangement joins TRBV29-1 to TRBJ1-2; D is ambiguous. There are 12 residues in the CDR3. CDR1 is SQVTM and CDR2 is ANQGSEA in the germline V gene. V dropped 1 base and J dropped 8 bases, with 11 bases sitting between them.

V is TRBV5-1 and J is TRBJ2-7; TRBD1 matches 10 bases. The CDR3 runs 13 residues. V lost 4 bases to trimming and J lost 9 bases; unmatched junction nucleotides: 7. CDR1 SGHRS and CDR2 YFSETQ come from the germline V gene. The CDR3 loop reads CASSPGQGERQYF. DNA for the CDR3: TGCGCCAGCAGCCCCGGACAGGGGGAAAGGCAGTACTTC.

This clonotype was counted between two and nine times. V is TRBV29-1 and J is TRBJ2-2, with D unclear. Germline CDR1 reads SQVTM; CDR2 reads ANQGSEA. This CDR3 has 12 residues. V gave up 5 bases and J gave up 1 base, with 5 bases separating them. CDR3 sequence: CSVLVNTGELFF. CDR3 nucleotide sequence: TGCAGCGTTCTGGTGAACACCGGGGAGCTGTTTTTT.

The chain couples TRBV5-1 to TRBJ1-2; a possible D gene is TRBD1 (5 bases). CDR3 length: 13 residues. The V gene lost 4 bases and the J gene lost 6 bases, with 13 bases spanning the gap. From germline, CDR1 is SGHRS and CDR2 YFSETQ. The CDR3 DNA is TGCGCCAGCAGCATCATCGGGACGGATGGCTACACCTTC. Encoded protein: CASSIIGTDGYTF.

J is TRBJ2-7 and V is TRBV12-3 or TRBV12-4, with D possibly matching TRBD2 (7 bases). The V end was cut by 4 bases, the J end by 6 bases, with 16 bases between. The CDR3 runs to 14 residues. Here the CDR3 reads CASSWAGRGFEQYF. CDR3 DNA sequence: TGTGCCAGCAGTTGGGCAGGGAGGGGGTTCGAGCAGTACTTC.

There are a few counts of this clonotype. The chain recombines TRBV28 with TRBJ2-5, with D possibly being TRBD1 (5 bases). This CDR3 is 11 amino acids long. The germline V gene has CDR1 MDHEN and CDR2 SYDVKM. V gave up 7 bases and J gave up 3 bases, with 6 bases separating them. The CDR3: CASTTEETQYF. The CDR3 DNA reads TGTGCCAGCACGACAGAAGAGACCCAGTACTTC.

The CDR3 protein is CAISESRLKNEQYF. The CDR3 coding sequence is TGTGCCATCAGTGAGTCTCGGTTAAAGAACGAGCAGTACTTC. V usage is TRBV10-3 and J usage is TRBJ2-7, with D hard to call. The V end lost 0 bases, the J end lost 5 bases, and 11 bases lay between the germline ends. Germline V CDR1 and CDR2: ENHRY, SYGVKD. The CDR3 length is 14 residues.

The rearrangement uses TRBV29-1 and TRBJ1-2, with D possibly matching TRBD1 (5 bases). V shed 5 bases and J shed 7 bases, with 11 bases lying between them. CDR1 and CDR2 (germline): SQVTM, ANQGSEA. CDR3 length: 11 amino acids. CDR3 amino acids: CSVLGGGGYTF. CDR3 DNA sequence: TGCAGCGTTCTGGGGGGAGGTGGCTACACCTTC.

This chain connects TRBV9 to TRBJ2-1; 16 bases line up with TRBD2. V shed 1 base and J 8 bases; nucleotides not matched to a gene: 6. Germline-derived CDR1 and CDR2 are SGDLS and YYNGEE. CDR3 length: 17 residues. In DNA form, the CDR3 reads TGTGCCAGCAGCGTATCCCTGGGACTAGCGGGGGGGCATGAGCAGTTCTTC. It specifies CASSVSLGLAGGHEQFF.

This clonotype was detected ten times or more. The DNA for the CDR3 is TGTGCCAGCAGGAGTTCAGGGGGCCGCACTGAAGCTTTCTTT. This sequence encodes CASRSSGGRTEAFF. J is TRBJ1-1 and V is TRBV6-2 or TRBV6-3; 8 nucleotides agree with TRBD1. The CDR3 spans 14 residues. The V and J ends lost 6 bases and 4 bases, in that order; junction bases with no gene match: 7. CDR1 MNHEY and CDR2 SVGEGT come from the germline V gene.

This chain links TRBV7-2 with TRBJ2-3; D perhaps matches TRBD2 (6 bases). Germline V CDR1 and CDR2: SGHTA, FQGNSA. Trimming removed 5 bases from V and 4 bases from J, with 19 bases in between. This CDR3 comprises 16 residues. In nucleotides, the CDR3 is TGTGCCAGCAGCCGGAGGTTGGGGGGAAGGGCAGATACGCAGTATTTT. It encodes CASSRRLGGRADTQYF. Together with reference TRBV7-2 and TRBJ2-3, the CDR3 gives the full variable domain: GAGVSQSPSNKVTEKGKDVELRCDPISGHTALYWYRQSLGQGLEFLIYFQGNSAPDKSGLPSDRFSAERTGGSVSTLTIQRTQQEDSAVYLCASSRRLGGRADTQYFGPGTRLTVL.

The V call is TRBV9, the J call TRBJ2-3; possible D gene TRBD2, 5 bases. V lost 4 bases and J 2 bases, leaving 14 bases between the germline ends. CDR3 size: 15 residues. CDR1 is SGDLS and CDR2 is YYNGEE in the germline V gene. CDR3 protein: CASSPSGEFTDTQYF. CDR3 nucleotides: TGTGCCAGCAGCCCTTCCGGGGAATTCACAGATACGCAGTATTTT.

This clonotype was observed a handful of times. This chain joins TRBV6-4 and TRBJ1-4; D is unresolved. V lost 0 bases, J lost 5 bases, and 16 bases lay in between. The CDR3 spans 17 residues. Germline CDR1 is MRHNA and CDR2 is SNTAGT. CDR3 bases: TGTGCCAGCAGTGACTCGACCGACACTTTACCGAATGAAAAACTGTTTTTT. Translated, it gives CASSDSTDTLPNEKLFF.

The rearrangement links TRBV20-1 to TRBJ2-3, with 7 bases fitting TRBD2. V lost 5 bases and J lost 3; bases outside the gene matches: 8. The CDR3 sequence is 14 residues long. Germline assignment: CDR1 DFQATT and CDR2 SNEGSKA (reference sequence). CDR3 residues: CSASVAGVTDTQYF. The CDR3 coding sequence is TGCAGTGCTTCGGTTGCGGGAGTAACAGATACGCAGTATTTT.

This chain joins TRBV29-1 and TRBJ2-7; 10 nucleotides agree with TRBD1. Germline V gene sequence: CDR1 SQVTM, CDR2 ANQGSEA. There are 14 residues in the CDR3. Unmatched junction bases numbered 12, after V lost 6 bases and J lost 7 bases. This CDR3 reads CSVVTGTGDREQYF. The CDR3 DNA reads as TGCAGCGTCGTCACCGGGACAGGGGATAGAGAGCAGTACTTC.

This clonotype was counted many times. The CDR3 region is CASSYSMERSTDTQYF. The DNA for the CDR3 is TGTGCCAGCAGTTACTCGATGGAACGGAGCACAGATACGCAGTATTTT. V usage is TRBV6-5 and J usage is TRBJ2-3, with D uncertain. Germline V gives CDR1 MNHEY, CDR2 SVGAGI. The V end was cut by 0 bases, the J end by 0 bases, with 10 bases between. The CDR3 has 16 amino acids.

This chain links TRBV28 with TRBJ2-7, with TRBD2 matching over 11 bases. The CDR3 runs 15 residues. The ends lost 5 bases at V and 2 bases at J; junction bases unmatched: 5. The germline gives CDR1 MDHEN, CDR2 SYDVKM. CDR3 DNA: TGTGCCAGCAGTGCATCACTAGCGGGAGCCTACGAGCAGTACTTC. Amino acid sequence: CASSASLAGAYEQYF.

The V gene is TRBV29-1, the J gene TRBJ1-2; D uncertain. Between the trimmed V and J ends, which lost 2 bases and 1 base, there was a span of 5 bases. There are 12 residues in the CDR3. Germline CDR1 SQVTM, CDR2 ANQGSEA. The CDR3: CSVEQLNYGYTF. The CDR3 nucleotides read TGCAGCGTTGAACAGCTTAACTATGGCTACACCTTC.

This clonotype was seen at least ten times. The chain combines TRBV2 with TRBJ1-1, with 7 nucleotides matching TRBD1. The V gene end was trimmed by 6 bases and the J gene end by 10 bases; junction bases not matched to a gene: 11. CDR1 and CDR2 from the germline V gene are SNHLY and FYNNEI. This CDR3 is 13 amino acids long. CDR3 sequence reads: CASSLPGGRGAFF. CDR3 coding DNA: TGTGCCAGCAGCCTTCCAGGGGGACGGGGAGCTTTCTTT.

This chain joins TRBV11-1 and TRBJ2-4; 9 bases line up with TRBD2. V gave up 6 bases and J gave up 5 bases; unmatched junction bases: 5. This CDR3 has 14 residues. Germline CDR1 is SGHAT and CDR2 is FQDESV (reference sequence). The CDR3, as DNA: TGTGCCAGCAGTTTGACTAGCGGAGAAAACATTCAGTACTTC. This translates into CASSLTSGENIQYF.

This clonotype occurred a few times. The chain joins TRBV6-1 to TRBJ2-7; maybe TRBD1 (5 bases). CDR3 length: 14 residues. Germline V gene data show CDR1 as MNHNS and CDR2 as SASEGT. V lost 4 bases and J 4 bases, leaving 14 bases between the germline ends. CDR3 DNA sequence: TGTGCCAGCAGTGTTTGGGGCTCCAAGTACGAGCAGTACTTC. Its protein is CASSVWGSKYEQYF.

The chain carries TRBV28 and TRBJ2-3, with TRBD2 matching 7 bases. The CDR3 length is 19 residues. Germline V gene lookup returns CDR1 MDHEN and CDR2 SYDVKM. V shed 6 bases, J shed 0 bases, and the junction held 18 bases outside the gene matches. In DNA, the CDR3 is TGTGCCAGCAGAAGAAGGGAAGTATTGGCTAGCGGTAGCACAGATACGCAGTATTTT. Translation gives CASRRREVLASGSTDTQYF.

The rearrangement links TRBV7-9 to TRBJ2-1, with D perhaps TRBD1 or TRBD2 (5 bases each). The CDR3 runs 15 residues. CDR1 and CDR2 (germline): SEHNR, FQNEAQ (reference sequence). V shed 1 base and J shed 0 bases, with 7 bases lying between them. The CDR3: CASSLGGYSYNEQFF. The CDR3 region has the DNA TGTGCCAGCAGCTTAGGGGGGTACTCCTACAATGAGCAGTTCTTC.

This clonotype was observed many times. The chain joins TRBV7-8 to TRBJ1-3; 7 bases map to TRBD1. Germline CDR1 reads SGHVS; CDR2 reads FQNEAQ. The CDR3 has 18 amino acids. Trimming at V came to 5 bases and at J to 2 bases, leaving 15 bases not matched to a gene. The CDR3 spells CASSHPSRDRRPGNTIYF. In nucleotides, the CDR3 is TGTGCCAGCAGCCACCCATCAAGGGACAGACGTCCTGGAAACACCATATATTTT.

This clonotype occurred a few times. V gene TRBV7-9 combines with J gene TRBJ2-5, with D hard to call. The CDR3 totals 14 residues. Trimming removed 1 base from V and 5 bases from J, with 11 bases in between. Per the germline V gene, CDR1 is SEHNR and CDR2 is FQNEAQ (reference sequence). The chain's CDR3 is CASSLGQVRETQYF. The CDR3 nucleotides read TGTGCCAGCAGCTTAGGCCAAGTCCGGGAGACCCAGTACTTC.

This clonotype has only a few counts. The genes are TRBV25-1 and TRBJ2-2, with D unclear. The CDR3 sequence is 13 residues long. The ends were cut back, 3 bases at V and 1 base at J, with 3 bases in the middle. Germline V gives CDR1 MGHDK, CDR2 SYGVNS. CDR3 in amino acids: CASSDRNTGELFF. The CDR3 region has the DNA TGTGCCAGCAGTGATCGGAACACCGGGGAGCTGTTTTTT.